This T cell receptor (beta chain) is drawn from a study of control samples from healthy donors and cancer patients. V lost 6 bases, J lost 4 bases, and 6 bases stayed unmatched. Germline CDR1 and CDR2: LNHDA and SQIVND (reference sequence). CDR3 length: 14 residues. Using immunoSEQ multiplex PCR, the repertoire was profiled, and TCRdb retains in-frame clones only, with some absent. The repertoire holds more than 95,000 clones, around 87% seen once, with 2.9% in the top ten. This chain links TRBV19 with TRBJ2-7, with TRBD1 identical over 10 bases. This clonotype was obtained from a man aged 55 to 70 in good health. Source material: blood. CDR3 DNA sequence: TGTGCCAGTAGACCCGGGACAGGGGTATACGAGCAGTACTTC. This gives the protein CASRPGTGVYEQYF. The variable domain in full, completed from reference TRBV19 and TRBJ2-7, reads DGGITQSPKYLFRKEGQNVTLSCEQNLNHDAMYWYRQDPGQGLRLIYYSQIVNDFQKGDIAEGYSVSREKKESFPLTVTSAQKNPTAFYLCASRPGTGVYEQYFGPGTRLTVT.